The source of this T cell receptor (beta chain) is a study of blood T cells in healthy people across ages. Next came a second PCR, run for about 6 to 11 cycles, which used a sample-barcoded 5' primer along with a J-beta primer mix. TCRdb processed the 5' RACE reads anew with MiXCR; each CDR3 protein has one entry. The table lists under 2 million distinct CDR3 sequences, around 35% of them singletons. The specimen sequenced was blood. This TCR was sampled from a woman aged 25 to 39 in good health.

The CDR3 DNA reads as TGTGCCAGCAGCGCCGTCCCATCTGGGACCCAGTACTTC. Translated, it gives CASSAVPSGTQYF. V and J are TRBV9 and TRBJ2-7; no clear D gene. The tail of the sequence fits TRBJ2-5 better, so the J call may be wrong. Germline V gives CDR1 SGDLS, CDR2 YYNGEE. The CDR3 has 13 residues.